A single sample gave rise to the 9 T cell receptor beta chains below, sequenced in a study of blood T cell repertoires in COVID-19 (TCRdb year 2020). To prepare the library, the immunoSEQ multiplex PCR assay was applied. Drawn from immuneACCESS, this table holds only the in-frame rearrangements with V and J called that TCRdb kept. Clones are partly lost; checked studies trace under half to an unresolved V gene and leave the rest unexplained. The table for this sample lists some 41,000 clones; 65% to 85% of them were counted only once. The top ten constitute roughly 8.2% of the sample. Sequenced material: peripheral blood. These receptors originate from a man older than 75 in a cohort sampled during active COVID-19.

This sequence joins TRBV9 and TRBJ1-2; D uncertain. The germline CDR1 and CDR2 sequences are SGDLS and YYNGEE. The CDR3 runs 16 residues. V was shortened by 3 bases and J by 0 bases, with 15 bases between the two germline ends. In nucleotides, the CDR3 is TGTGCCAGCAGCGCGACGACGGGAAAAGCTAACTATGGCTACACCTTC. This sequence encodes CASSATTGKANYGYTF.

The rearrangement uses TRBV7-9 and TRBJ1-2; the match to TRBD1 covers 9 bases. Germline V gene sequence: CDR1 SEHNR, CDR2 FQNEAQ (reference sequence). This CDR3 region has 14 residues. V dropped 5 bases and J dropped 4; count of bases not matched to a gene: 5. The CDR3 nucleotides are TGTGCCAGCAGCCAAACAGGGGGCGCCTATGGCTACACCTTC. It encodes CASSQTGGAYGYTF. Complete variable domain (other parts from reference TRBV7-9 and TRBJ1-2): DTGVSQNPRHKITKRGQNVTFRCDPISEHNRLYWYRQTLGQGPEFLTYFQNEAQLEKSRLLSDRFSAERPKGSFSTLEIQRTEQGDSAMYLCASSQTGGAYGYTFGSGTRLTVV.

This clone has only a few counts. The rearrangement joins TRBV5-6 to TRBJ1-1, with 7 positions matching TRBD1. With V trimmed by 0 bases and J by 8 bases, 7 bases remained unmatched. The CDR3 extends over 14 amino acids. Germline loops: CDR1 SGHDT, CDR2 YYEEEE. CDR3 region: CASSLALQGREAFF. The CDR3 coding sequence is TGTGCCAGCAGCTTGGCTTTACAGGGGCGGGAAGCTTTCTTT.

This clone was counted between two and nine times. The chain is built from TRBV7-9 and TRBJ1-1; 8 positions match TRBD1. This CDR3 is 14 amino acids long. CDR1 and CDR2 (germline): SEHNR, FQNEAQ (reference sequence). After removal of 8 bases from V and 4 bases from J, the junction contained 9 bases not matched to a gene. The CDR3 protein is CASPGQGRGTEAFF. For the CDR3, the DNA is TGTGCCAGCCCCGGACAGGGTAGGGGCACTGAAGCTTTCTTT.

This chain connects TRBV6-1 to TRBJ2-1; TRBD2 matches 13 bases. Germline V lookup: CDR1 MNHNS, CDR2 SASEGT. The V gene end was trimmed by 3 bases and the J gene end by 1 base; junction bases not matched to a gene: 3. CDR3 length: 17 residues. For the CDR3, the DNA is TGTGCCAGCAGTGACCCGGGACTAGCGGGGTCCTACAATGAGCAGTTCTTC. It translates to CASSDPGLAGSYNEQFF.

This chain uses TRBV2 with TRBJ1-6; D is undetermined. V gave up 5 bases and J gave up 9 bases, with 8 bases separating them. Germline CDR1 reads SNHLY; CDR2 reads FYNNEI. This CDR3 contains 12 residues. CDR3 region: CASSKELSPLHF. CDR3 bases: TGTGCCAGCAGTAAAGAGCTTTCACCCCTCCACTTT.

The V gene is TRBV27, the J gene TRBJ1-1; TRBD1 matches at 11 bases. V trimming: 10 bases; J trimming: 4 bases; junction bases outside the gene matches: 20. The CDR3 sequence is 18 residues long. CDR1 and CDR2 from the germline V gene are MNHEY and SMNVEV (reference sequence). CDR3 amino acids: CATESGGQGAGGGTEAFF. The CDR3 DNA follows: TGTGCCACCGAGAGCGGCGGACAGGGGGCAGGGGGGGGCACTGAAGCTTTCTTT.

The V gene is TRBV29-1, the J gene TRBJ2-2, with D possibly TRBD1 on 6 matching bases. CDR3 length: 14 residues. V was trimmed by 1 base and J by 3 bases, leaving 9 bases between them. Looked up from germline, CDR1 is SQVTM and CDR2 is ANQGSEA. The DNA for the CDR3 is TGCAGCGTTGAAGGGACAGACTACACCGGGGAGCTGTTTTTT. The encoded protein is CSVEGTDYTGELFF.

This clone is a singleton in its sample. V is TRBV9 and J is TRBJ2-1; 10 nucleotides line up with TRBD2. Germline loops: CDR1 SGDLS, CDR2 YYNGEE. V dropped 0 bases and J dropped 7; count of bases not matched to a gene: 4. The CDR3 has 15 residues. The CDR3 nucleotides read TGTGCCAGCAGCGTAGAGACTAGCGGGTATAATGAGCAGTTCTTC. As protein: CASSVETSGYNEQFF.